Listed below are T cell receptor beta chains from one sample, sequenced in a study of Ad26.COV2.S vaccination and SARS-CoV-2 variants. The table came from immunoSEQ multiplex PCR; TCRdb's copy has only in-frame clones and leaves some out. The data show over 400,000 clones, 89% seen once. This specimen was peripheral blood, taken in a trial of Ad26.COV2.S vaccine versus placebo. These receptors were taken from a person aged 18 to 65 who received the Ad26.COV2.S COVID-19 vaccine or a placebo. Each CDR3 is given with its conserved first and last residue. D genes are given only for firm matches. Expanded clones get a size class; other rows say once, few or many, or leave the size out.

>NA|TRBV3-1/TRBV3-2|TRBJ2-1|NA
CASSHRTGEQFF
TGTGCCAGCAGCCACAGGACGGGTGAGCAGTTCTTC
>NA|TRBV29-1|TRBJ1-1|NA
CSVVGVGAFF
TGCAGCGTTGTTGGGGTTGGGGCTTTCTTT
>NA|TRBV5-1|TRBJ2-3|NA
CASSRGDTDTQYF
TGCGCCAGCAGCCGGGGAGACACAGATACGCAGTATTTT
>NA|TRBV6-6|TRBJ2-2|NA
CASRQRGPPGELFF
TGTGCCAGCAGGCAGCGAGGACCACCCGGGGAGCTGTTTTTT
>NA|TRBV29-1|TRBJ2-7|once
CSVVGGPYEQYF
TGCAGCGTTGTCGGGGGCCCCTACGAGCAGTACTTC
>NA|TRBV5-6|TRBJ1-4|NA
CASSFGISGKLFF
TGTGCCAGCAGCTTCGGAATTTCAGGAAAACTGTTTTTT
>TRBD1|TRBV7-2|TRBJ1-6|few
CASTPDRGYSPLHF
TGTGCCAGCACCCCGGACAGGGGTTACTCACCCCTCCACTTT
>NA|TRBV19|TRBJ2-7|once
CASSIKGLRRYEQYF
TGTGCCAGTAGTATAAAGGGCCTCAGAAGGTACGAGCAGTACTTC
>TRBD1|TRBV6-2/TRBV6-3|TRBJ1-5|NA
CASSYLDRGYQPQHF
TGTGCCAGCAGTTACTTGGACAGGGGATATCAGCCCCAGCATTTT
>NA|TRBV7-9|TRBJ2-7|NA
CASRTTGPTYEQYF
TGTGCCAGCAGGACAACAGGGCCGACCTACGAGCAGTACTTC
>NA|TRBV29-1|TRBJ2-3|once
CSVLGLWERSTDTQYF
TGCAGCGTCCTGGGTCTATGGGAGCGGAGCACAGATACGCAGTATTTT
>NA|TRBV29-1|TRBJ2-3|NA
CSATGVVTDTQYF
TGCAGCGCCACGGGGGTAGTAACAGATACGCAGTATTTT
>NA|TRBV6-5|TRBJ1-5|NA
CASSPGSSNQPQHF
TGTGCCAGCAGTCCCGGGTCGAGCAATCAGCCCCAGCATTTT
>NA|TRBV7-3|TRBJ2-1|NA
CASSKDRGGVNEQFF
TGTGCCAGCAGCAAAGACAGGGGAGGGGTCAATGAGCAGTTCTTC
>TRBD1|TRBV5-1|TRBJ1-1|NA
CASSSRDRGIRVNTEAFF
TGCGCCAGCAGCTCCCGGGACAGGGGTATTAGGGTGAACACTGAAGCTTTCTTT
>TRBD1|TRBV29-1|TRBJ2-1|NA
CSVEGTGGAVSEQFF
TGCAGCGTTGAGGGCACAGGGGGCGCGGTTAGTGAGCAGTTCTTC
>NA|TRBV2|TRBJ1-5|NA
CASSGTMGNQPQHF
TGTGCCAGCAGTGGGACAATGGGCAATCAGCCCCAGCATTTT
>NA|TRBV4-3|TRBJ1-2|NA
CASVTDLHGYTF
TGCGCCAGTGTTACGGACCTCCATGGCTACACCTTC
>NA|TRBV2|TRBJ1-5|NA
CASSLGQPQHF
TGTGCCAGCAGTCTAGGGCAGCCCCAGCATTTT
>NA|TRBV7-7|TRBJ1-1|NA
CASSLDPNTEAFF
TGTGCCAGCAGCTTAGACCCGAACACTGAAGCTTTCTTT
>TRBD1|TRBV6-2/TRBV6-3|TRBJ1-1|NA
CASSSPGGRGTEAFF
TGTGCCAGCAGTTCTCCAGGGGGCAGAGGAACTGAAGCTTTCTTT
>NA|TRBV4-1|TRBJ2-7|NA
CASSRRGVGYEQYF
TGCGCCAGCAGCAGACGAGGGGTGGGGTACGAGCAGTACTTC
>TRBD1|TRBV7-9|TRBJ2-7|few
CASSPVRGRLGHSRYEQYF
TGTGCCAGCAGCCCCGTCAGGGGGCGTTTAGGACATTCCAGGTACGAGCAGTACTTC
>NA|TRBV7-6|TRBJ1-5|NA
CASSLFPGQPQHF
TGTGCCAGCAGCTTATTTCCCGGTCAGCCCCAGCATTTT
>TRBD2|TRBV27|TRBJ2-5|NA
CASSLVSGRWGGTQYF
TGTGCCAGCAGTCTTGTGTCTGGGCGGTGGGGGGGGACCCAGTACTTC
>NA|TRBV11-1|TRBJ1-1|NA
CASSTVRGTEAFF
TGTGCCAGCAGCACCGTTCGAGGCACTGAAGCTTTCTTT
>NA|TRBV19|TRBJ2-1|NA
CASSTRVESFREQFF
TGTGCCAGTAGTACCAGGGTGGAATCATTTAGGGAGCAGTTCTTC